The clone carrying this T cell receptor (beta chain) was detected once. Its antigen is unknown. For CDR3 and TCR beta VDJ profiling, genomic DNA was the template used. TCRdb re-called the reads through MiXCR, storing one row per CDR3 protein. The sample lists about 240,000 distinct CDR3 sequences, around 43% occurring once. This specimen comes from a study of CD8+CD57+ T cells in acquired aplastic anemia. Overall study: Sorted CD4+ and CD8+ cells gave an average of around 3.1 ug of DNA. Study conclusions and caveats: Significance was not reached for CD8+ Simpson's diversity between patients and controls.

In patients chosen for sequencing, flow cytometry had shown CD8+CD57+ cell expansion. Severe acquired aplastic anemia was present in every patient. Blood samples were obtained from patients who had received no prior therapy. The source material was sorted CD4+, CD8+, or CD8+CD57+ T cells (not recorded which) from PBMCs. The source is a human donor with aplastic anemia.

This chain's CDR3 is CSARAAGVEQYF. In DNA, the CDR3 is TGCAGTGCTCGAGCGGCAGGCGTCGAGCAGTACTTC. The chain carries TRBV20-1 and TRBJ2-7, with D perhaps TRBD2 (5 bases). CDR1 and CDR2 from the germline V gene are DFQATT and SNEGSKA (reference sequence). With 5 bases removed from V and 6 bases from J, the gap between germline ends came to 14 bases. The CDR3 is 12 residues long.